The sequence of this T cell receptor beta chain was determined in a study of blood T cell repertoires in COVID-19. Study-level background: The United States, Italy and Spain were the sources of the acute and convalescent COVID-19 samples. Sample material is recorded as cDNA or gDNA derived from T cells, B-cell-depleted T cells, or PBMCs.

Authors' methods: Reference gene primer amplification gave nucleated cell count estimates. Clones were read by immunoSEQ multiplex PCR, and TCRdb kept only the in-frame ones, dropping some. The D gene and trimming were derived from the DNA, and the V and J assignments and clone size from that table. The sample lists around 120,000 clones, about 92% occurring once. The length of the CDR3 is 11 residues. Germline V CDR1 and CDR2: SGHVS, FQNEAQ. Trimming removed 5 bases at V and 2 bases at J, with 4 bases between. The specimen sequenced was peripheral blood. This TCR was recovered from a man aged 45-65 years with active COVID-19. This chain joins TRBV7-8 and TRBJ2-7, with D unresolved. The CDR3 protein is CASSVTYEQYF. In DNA, the CDR3 is TGTGCCAGCAGCGTAACCTACGAGCAGTACTTC.